The 27 T cell receptor beta chains below all came from one sample that was sequenced in a study of OX40 agonist ivuxolimab in advanced cancers. TCRdb keeps only in-frame clones here, not all; method: immunoSEQ multiplex PCR. The table includes about 43,000 clones, approximately 88% detected once. Sequenced here: CD4+ or CD8+ T cells sorted from blood, sampled in a trial of the OX40 agonist ivuxolimab. All receptors come from an adult with an advanced solid tumor such as melanoma, head and neck, liver or kidney cancer.

The chain combines TRBV5-1 with TRBJ2-3; D gene uncertain. In germline, CDR1 is SGHRS, CDR2 YFSETQ. The CDR3 extends over 13 amino acids. V was trimmed by 6 bases and J by 2 bases, leaving 10 bases between them. The CDR3 is CASNQENTDTQYF. The CDR3 nucleotides read TGCGCCAGCAACCAGGAGAACACAGATACGCAGTATTTT. The full variable domain, completed using reference TRBV5-1 and TRBJ2-3, is KAGVTQTPRYLIKTRGQQVTLSCSPISGHRSVSWYQQTPGQGLQFLFEYFSETQRNKGNFPGRFSGRQFSNSRSEMNVSTLELGDSALYLCASNQENTDTQYFGPGTRLTVL.

The chain is built from TRBV5-1 and TRBJ2-7, with 11 bases fitting TRBD1. The CDR3 runs to 15 residues. Germline CDR1 SGHRS, CDR2 YFSETQ. The J segment lost 3 bases and the V segment lost 3 bases, leaving 5 bases of the junction unmatched. The CDR3 nucleotides are TGCGCCAGCAGCTCACGGGGACAGGGGGGCTACGAGCAGTACTTC. It is translated as CASSSRGQGGYEQYF.

The chain is built from TRBV2 and TRBJ2-1; no definite D call. Trimming took 3 bases from V and 3 from J, leaving 6 bases between them. CDR3 length: 13 amino acids. CDR1 and CDR2 (germline): SNHLY, FYNNEI. Here the CDR3 reads CASSDEDYNEQFF. Here the CDR3 DNA reads TGTGCCAGCAGTGACGAAGACTACAATGAGCAGTTCTTC.

The chain has TRBV6-1 and TRBJ2-1; 7 bases map to TRBD2. The CDR3 sequence is 15 residues long. The junction had 9 bases not matched to a gene; V was cut back by 4 bases and J by 6 bases. CDR1 MNHNS and CDR2 SASEGT come from the germline V gene. The CDR3 region has the DNA TGTGCCAGCAGTGTTCTAGGTGTAGCGGGCAATGAGCAGTTCTTC. It translates to CASSVLGVAGNEQFF.

CDR3 in amino acids: CASSEWATGGQPQHF. The CDR3 nucleotides are TGTGCCAGCAGTGAATGGGCGACAGGAGGTCAGCCCCAGCATTTT. The V and J genes are TRBV6-1 and TRBJ1-5; tentative D call: TRBD1 (6 bases). Germline CDR1 and CDR2: MNHNS and SASEGT. V lost 2 bases and J 6 bases, leaving 14 bases between the germline ends. This CDR3 spans 15 amino acids.

This chain uses TRBV6-6 with TRBJ1-1, with D perhaps TRBD1 (5 bases). CDR3 size: 15 residues. Germline CDR1 and CDR2: MNHNY and SVGAGI (reference sequence). V was shortened by 2 bases and J by 1 base, with 11 bases between the two germline ends. CDR3 residues: CASSYGRGRNTEAFF. The CDR3 bases are TGTGCCAGCAGTTACGGGAGGGGACGGAACACTGAAGCTTTCTTT.

The chain recombines TRBV28 with TRBJ2-7; a possible D gene is TRBD1 (6 bases). The CDR3 is made up of 15 amino acids. Germline assignment: CDR1 MDHEN and CDR2 SYDVKM. V was cut by 5 bases and J by 3 bases, with 17 bases left in between. This CDR3 reads CASSDGGDTRYEQYF. The CDR3 bases are TGTGCCAGCAGTGATGGGGGCGACACCCGCTACGAGCAGTACTTC.

The V call is TRBV30, the J call TRBJ2-2; 7 bases agree with TRBD2. This CDR3 contains 16 residues. V shed 3 bases and J 7 bases; nucleotides not matched to a gene: 14. CDR1 GTSNPN and CDR2 SVGIG come from the germline V gene (reference sequence). This CDR3 reads CAWRSASGGHGGELFF. The CDR3 DNA is TGTGCCTGGAGGTCGGCTAGCGGAGGACATGGCGGGGAGCTGTTTTTT.

The rearrangement links TRBV4-1 to TRBJ2-7; 12 nucleotides match TRBD2. The CDR3 has 19 amino acids. V dropped 1 base and J dropped 2; count of bases not matched to a gene: 12. CDR1 MGHRA and CDR2 YSYEKL come from the germline V gene. DNA for the CDR3: TGCGCCAGCAGCCAAGGGGACAAGAGGACTAGCGGGGCCCCCTACGAGCAGTACTTC. Protein product: CASSQGDKRTSGAPYEQYF.

This chain uses TRBV4-1 with TRBJ1-1; 10 nucleotides agree with TRBD1. V lost 3 bases, J lost 3 bases, and 4 bases stayed unmatched. The germline V gene encodes CDR1 MGHRA and CDR2 YSYEKL. The CDR3 totals 15 residues. In DNA form, the CDR3 reads TGCGCCAGCAGCCACTCCGGGACAGGGGACACTGAAGCTTTCTTT. It translates to CASSHSGTGDTEAFF.

The chain joins TRBV27 to TRBJ2-1; TRBD1 matches 9 bases. The J segment lost 3 bases and the V segment lost 7 bases, leaving 7 bases of the junction unmatched. The germline CDR1 and CDR2 sequences are MNHEY and SMNVEV (reference sequence). CDR3 length equals 15 residues. The CDR3 reads CASTIGQGLYNEQFF. In nucleotides, the CDR3 is TGTGCCAGCACCATCGGACAGGGGCTCTACAATGAGCAGTTCTTC.

The J gene is TRBJ1-2, the V gene TRBV27; TRBD1 aligns across 7 bases. Trimming took 2 bases from V and 4 from J; bases not matched to a gene: 7. CDR3 size: 15 residues. CDR1 MNHEY and CDR2 SMNVEV come from the germline V gene (reference sequence). CDR3 residues: CASSLGGQSSYGYTF. The CDR3 region has the DNA TGTGCCAGCAGTTTAGGGGGACAGTCGAGCTATGGCTACACCTTC.

V is TRBV13 and J is TRBJ2-5; no clear D. The DNA end favors TRBJ2-7, so the J call may be wrong. Germline values: CDR1 PRHDT, CDR2 FYEKMQ (reference sequence). The CDR3 is 11 residues long. This CDR3 reads CASSLLYEQYF. The CDR3 nucleotides are TGTGCCAGCAGCTTACTCTACGAGCAGTACTTC.

This chain connects TRBV9 to TRBJ2-1; TRBD2 agrees at 14 bases. Germline CDR1 reads SGDLS; CDR2 reads YYNGEE. The CDR3 covers 19 residues. Unmatched junction bases numbered 14, after V lost 0 bases and J lost 9 bases. For the CDR3, the DNA is TGTGCCAGCAGCGTAGAGGCATGGGGGACTAGCGGGAGATCGGGTGAGCAGTTCTTC. It encodes CASSVEAWGTSGRSGEQFF.

V and J are TRBV21-1 and TRBJ1-5; the table assigns TRBD1, which was not confirmed against the DNA. TRBV21-1 has pseudogene status. The CDR3 sequence is 12 residues long. CDR3 amino acids: CASCKGNQPQHF. The CDR3 nucleotides read TGTGCCAGCTGTAAGGGGAATCAGCCCCAGCATTTT.

This clone has a single count. The V gene is TRBV27, the J gene TRBJ1-4; D might be TRBD1 (5 bases). This CDR3 contains 17 residues. The ends were cut back, 6 bases at V and 6 bases at J, with 23 bases in the middle. Germline V CDR1 and CDR2: MNHEY, SMNVEV (reference sequence). CDR3 nucleotides: TGTGCCAGCAGCCCGGTACGACCCCGGGGCGAGGATGAAAAACTGTTTTTT. This sequence encodes CASSPVRPRGEDEKLFF.

The chain's CDR3 is CASSAHPQGAYQRQTYGYTF. CDR3 DNA sequence: TGCGCCAGCAGCGCCCATCCCCAGGGGGCCTATCAACGGCAAACCTATGGCTACACCTTC. This chain joins TRBV5-1 and TRBJ1-2, with 8 nucleotides matching TRBD1. The germline CDR1 and CDR2 sequences are SGHRS and YFSETQ. V shed 4 bases, J shed 4 bases, and the junction held 24 bases outside the gene matches. The length of the CDR3 is 20 residues.

Comment on this clone: The sample carries other DNA sequences with the same CDR3. V usage is TRBV28 and J usage is TRBJ2-7; D uncertain. The CDR3 contains 11 residues. Germline CDR1 MDHEN, CDR2 SYDVKM. Deletions cut 5 bases from V and 4 bases from J, with 6 bases between. CDR3 nucleotide sequence: TGTGCCAGCAGTCCCAAATACGAGCAGTACTTC. Its protein is CASSPKYEQYF.

This chain connects TRBV5-1 to TRBJ2-1; 7 nucleotides match TRBD1. The CDR3 is 14 residues long. The ends lost 4 bases at V and 5 bases at J; junction bases unmatched: 6. The germline V gene encodes CDR1 SGHRS and CDR2 YFSETQ. The CDR3 region has the DNA TGCGCCAGCAGCCCGACAGGGATGAACAATGAGCAGTTCTTC. Its protein product is CASSPTGMNNEQFF. Full variable domain (outside the CDR3, taken from reference TRBV5-1 and TRBJ2-1): KAGVTQTPRYLIKTRGQQVTLSCSPISGHRSVSWYQQTPGQGLQFLFEYFSETQRNKGNFPGRFSGRQFSNSRSEMNVSTLELGDSALYLCASSPTGMNNEQFFGPGTRLTVL.

The V call is TRBV9, the J call TRBJ1-4; D gene uncertain. The CDR3 sequence is 15 residues long. Germline V gene sequence: CDR1 SGDLS, CDR2 YYNGEE. Trimming pared 3 bases from V and 6 bases from J, leaving 15 bases between. The CDR3 DNA reads as TGTGCCAGCAGCGCAGGCATTGTGATGGATGAAAAACTGTTTTTT. Translating gives CASSAGIVMDEKLFF.

The rearrangement joins TRBV4-1 to TRBJ1-5; 7 positions match TRBD1. Germline V gene lookup returns CDR1 MGHRA and CDR2 YSYEKL. CDR3 length equals 14 residues. Trimming took 4 bases from V and 7 from J; bases not matched to a gene: 7. The CDR3 sequence is CASSLVQGTQPQHF. Here the CDR3 DNA reads TGCGCCAGCAGCCTAGTACAGGGGACACAGCCCCAGCATTTT.

The chain couples TRBV9 to TRBJ2-1; D is perhaps TRBD2 (6 bases). In germline, CDR1 is SGDLS, CDR2 YYNGEE. V lost 3 bases and J 2 bases, leaving 15 bases between the germline ends. The CDR3 has 16 amino acids. The CDR3 region has the DNA TGTGCCAGCAGCGCCCGGGACTCCCATCCCTACAATGAGCAGTTCTTC. Its protein is CASSARDSHPYNEQFF.

A few counts support this clone. The chain recombines TRBV10-2 with TRBJ2-1; tentatively, D is TRBD1 (5 bases). Germline values: CDR1 WSHSY, CDR2 SAAADI. The CDR3 consists of 13 residues. Trimming pared 7 bases from V and 6 bases from J, leaving 13 bases between. The CDR3 spells CASTLSRVNEQFF. CDR3 nucleotide sequence: TGCGCCAGCACGCTGAGCAGGGTCAATGAGCAGTTCTTC.

The chain is built from TRBV6-5 and TRBJ2-2; the match to TRBD1 covers 8 bases. The CDR3 runs to 16 residues. Germline V lookup: CDR1 MNHEY, CDR2 SVGAGI. The V and J ends lost 1 base and 7 bases, in that order; junction bases with no gene match: 8. This CDR3 is CASSYFSGGRSGELFF. DNA of the CDR3: TGTGCCAGCAGTTACTTCTCAGGGGGCAGGAGCGGGGAGCTGTTTTTT.

This rearrangement joins TRBV5-1 to TRBJ1-1, with D tentatively TRBD1 (5 bases). Germline V gives CDR1 SGHRS, CDR2 YFSETQ. V was cut by 0 bases and J by 6 bases, with 12 bases left in between. The CDR3 covers 14 residues. CDR3 sequence (DNA): TGCGCCAGCAGCTTGGTTGCAGGGTTGGCTGAAGCTTTCTTT. Its protein product is CASSLVAGLAEAFF.

The chain links TRBV10-1 to TRBJ2-3, with 12 nucleotides matching TRBD2. The CDR3 length is 17 residues. Germline-derived CDR1 and CDR2 are WNHNN and SYGVQD (reference sequence). V dropped 3 bases and J dropped 1; count of bases not matched to a gene: 5. The CDR3 sequence: CASSDPSGRAGTDTQYF. The DNA for the CDR3 is TGCGCCAGCAGTGACCCTAGCGGGAGGGCCGGCACAGATACGCAGTATTTT.

The V and J genes are TRBV28 and TRBJ1-4; tentative D call: TRBD1 (5 bases). From germline, CDR1 is MDHEN and CDR2 SYDVKM. This CDR3 is built from 12 residues. As DNA, the CDR3 is TGTGCACAACCGGGGGTAAGGGAAAAACTGTTTTTT. Translation: CAQPGVREKLFF.